The 10 T cell receptor beta chains given below trace back to one sample, sequenced in a study of radiotherapy plus CTLA-4 blockade in lung cancer. The repertoire was sequenced with immunoSEQ multiplex PCR; TCRdb's copy has only in-frame clones and lacks some. This repertoire shows about 83,000 clones, about 78% found once; its top ten account for more than 3.5%. This specimen consisted of peripheral blood, obtained from a patient treated with radiotherapy plus ipilimumab. The receptors stem from a human donor with non-small cell lung cancer who had a partial response to radiotherapy plus ipilimumab. Some clones in this sample may be carry-over from other donors' samples.

The gene calls are TRBV28 and TRBJ1-5; D ambiguous. The CDR3 totals 16 residues. The germline V gene encodes CDR1 MDHEN and CDR2 SYDVKM. Between the trimmed V and J ends, which lost 5 bases and 4 bases, there was a span of 18 bases. For the CDR3, the DNA is TGTGCCAGCAGTATATATAATCAGGAACAGAATCAGCCCCAGCATTTT. It encodes CASSIYNQEQNQPQHF.

The chain employs TRBV6-5 and TRBJ2-7; D gene ambiguous. The CDR3 sequence is 13 residues long. V lost 6 bases and J lost 3, with 12 bases in between. The germline gives CDR1 MNHEY, CDR2 SVGAGI. The CDR3 coding sequence is TGTGCCAGCAGCCGAGATTTGCTCTACGAGCAGTACTTC. Translation: CASSRDLLYEQYF.

The chain combines TRBV6-5 with TRBJ1-1, with D unresolved. The ends were cut back, 11 bases at V and 7 bases at J, with 14 bases in the middle. CDR1 is MNHEY and CDR2 is SVGAGI in the germline V gene. The CDR3 has 11 amino acids. The CDR3 region is CAFPAGREAFF. The CDR3 bases are TGTGCCTTTCCAGCGGGCCGTGAAGCTTTCTTT.

V and J are TRBV10-2 and TRBJ2-3; D is perhaps TRBD2 (6 bases). There are 14 residues in the CDR3. CDR1 and CDR2 from the germline V gene are WSHSY and SAAADI. V dropped 8 bases and J dropped 0 bases, with 12 bases sitting between them. The CDR3 DNA sequence: TGCGCCAGCGCGGGACTCGGGAGCACAGATACGCAGTATTTT. Protein sequence: CASAGLGSTDTQYF.

The chain couples TRBV2 to TRBJ1-4; 11 positions agree with TRBD1. V shed 4 bases and J 8 bases; nucleotides not matched to a gene: 6. Germline assignment: CDR1 SNHLY and CDR2 FYNNEI. The CDR3 is made up of 15 amino acids. The CDR3 reads CASSGGQGVIEKLFF. The CDR3, as DNA: TGTGCCAGCAGTGGGGGACAGGGGGTTATCGAAAAACTGTTTTTT.

This chain links TRBV5-8 with TRBJ2-3; TRBD2 aligns across 8 bases. Germline V CDR1 and CDR2: SGHTS, YDEGEE. There are 14 residues in the CDR3. Germline trimming cut 2 bases from V and 6 bases from J; bases unmatched to any gene: 5. The CDR3 spells CASSLGTRADTQYF. DNA for the CDR3: TGTGCCAGCAGCTTAGGGACTAGAGCGGATACGCAGTATTTT.

The V gene is TRBV4-2, the J gene TRBJ1-2; D is unresolved. Germline V gene lookup returns CDR1 LGHNA and CDR2 YNFKEQ. This CDR3 is 14 amino acids long. Trimming removed 0 bases from V and 4 bases from J, with 9 bases in between. The CDR3 nucleotides are TGTGCCAGCAGCCAAGAGGGCCAGATCTATGGCTACACCTTC. It is translated as CASSQEGQIYGYTF.

This clone was counted a few times. The V call is TRBV11-3, the J call TRBJ2-1; a possible D gene is TRBD1 (6 bases). Trimming stripped 7 bases from V and 9 bases from J, with 13 bases between. The CDR3 has 12 amino acids. Germline V gene data show CDR1 as SGHNT and CDR2 as YENEEA. In nucleotides, the CDR3 is TGTGCCAGCACCCCCCTAGGGGGTGAGCAGTTCTTC. Its translation is CASTPLGGEQFF.

This clone occurred a few times. The chain employs TRBV6-5 and TRBJ2-7; TRBD1 aligns across 10 bases. Trimming removed 6 bases from V and 10 bases from J; junction bases left unmatched: 9. CDR1 MNHEY and CDR2 SVGAGI come from the germline V gene. The CDR3 runs to 13 residues. Written as DNA, the CDR3 is TGTGCCAGCAGAGGGGGACAGGGGATCCCACAGTACTTC. Translation gives CASRGGQGIPQYF.

This clone was observed a few times. This sequence joins TRBV28 and TRBJ1-6; possible D gene TRBD1, 5 bases. The germline V gene has CDR1 MDHEN and CDR2 SYDVKM. The V and J ends lost 2 bases and 9 bases respectively, with 17 bases between them. The length of the CDR3 is 16 residues. The CDR3 coding sequence is TGTGCCAGCAGTTTACACGTTGGGCAGGGATTTTCACCCCTCCACTTT. Protein sequence: CASSLHVGQGFSPLHF.